This T cell receptor (beta chain) originates from a study of tissue T cells after allogeneic stem cell transplantation. The ends were cut back, 5 bases at V and 5 bases at J, with 9 bases in the middle. The CDR3 totals 12 residues. Germline V lookup: CDR1 NSHNY, CDR2 SYGAGN. Survey-depth TCRbeta CDR3 sequencing reported V/J genes and productive frequencies. Profiled with immunoSEQ multiplex PCR; TCRdb holds only in-frame clones, not every one. The sample yields around 7,400 clones, 60% to 80% seen once. This clone was counted a single time. Antigen specificity is unknown. Genes and germline are mouse. Read data end 1 residue before the CDR3 end; the end is taken from the germline J gene. The study's findings and limits: TCR repertoires tracked anatomic similarity, regardless of disease or transplant status. Shared clones across patients were few; motif clustering revealed tissue-specific shared signatures. Alloreactivity or antigen specificity of tissue TCRs was not determined; some clones might be host cells.

Sequenced sample: blood. The rearrangement links TRBV13-1 to TRBJ2-5; D may be TRBD1 (5 bases). The sequence came from a female BALB/c mouse in good health. These mice share the MHC haplotype H2-d. Here the CDR3 reads CASSEGRDTQYF. The part of the CDR3 DNA that was read is TGTGCCAGCAGCGAGGGGAGAGACACCCAGTAC.